This TCR beta chain was documented in a study of T-cell reconstitution after alpha-beta-depleted transplantation in children. Looked up from germline, CDR1 is SGHRS and CDR2 is YFSETQ. V was shortened by 0 bases and J by 1 base, with 13 bases between the two germline ends. This CDR3 has 16 residues. Library preparation (for TCRbeta) was performed with unique molecular identifiers. TCRdb redid the calling of the PCR reads with MiXCR, one entry per CDR3 protein. The top ten hold 3% to 4% of the sample, which has a few hundred thousand distinct CDR3 sequences, 15% to 20% seen once. V is TRBV5-1 and J is TRBJ1-1, with D maybe TRBD1 (5 bases). Source: PBMCs from the stem cell graft donor, taken from the stem cell graft. The receptor was derived from a human donor who donated a stem cell graft to a child with acute lymphoblastic leukemia. DNA of the CDR3: TGCGCCAGCAGCTTGGGCTCGACAGCCCCGAACACTGAAGCTTTCTTT. Amino acids: CASSLGSTAPNTEAFF.